Listed below are T cell receptor beta chains from one sample, sequenced in a study of quantifying T cell responses using KT2 cells. TCRdb re-called the UMI-ligation and nested PCR reads with MiXCR, one entry per CDR3 protein. The repertoire holds approximately 43,000 distinct CDR3 sequences, with approximately 15% as singletons. The sequencing input was PBMCs spiked with cells of the T cell clone KT2. The receptors come from a human donor. CDR3s include the opening cysteine and the closing phenylalanine or tryptophan. The order of the fields is D gene, clone size, V gene, J gene, CDR3 DNA, CDR3 protein. The D gene is left open where the match is weak. Clone size, where shown, is once, few, many, or a class for clones that have expanded.

TRBD2	many	TRBV13	TRBJ2-3	TGTGCCAGCAGCTTAGTTCTAGCGGGGGGGCCAACGCAGTATTTT	CASSLVLAGGPTQYF
TRBD1	few	TRBV5-4	TRBJ1-6	TGTGCCAGCAGCATCGAGACAGGGAATAATTCACCCCTCCACTTT	CASSIETGNNSPLHF
.	.	TRBV6-6	TRBJ1-3	TGTGCCAGCAGTTCTACAGAAATCTCTGGAAACACCATATATTTT	CASSSTEISGNTIYF
TRBD2	many	TRBV20-1	TRBJ2-3	TGCAGTGCTAGCGGGGGGGCCGAAGATACGCAGTATTTT	CSASGGAEDTQYF
.	few	TRBV20-1	TRBJ2-1	TGCAGTGCTGGGCGAAGCAAGAGCTCCTACAATGAGCAGTTCTTC	CSAGRSKSSYNEQFF
TRBD2	.	TRBV20-1	TRBJ2-5	TGCAGTGGTCTAACTAGCGGGGGTTCCCAAGAGACCCAGTACTTC	CSGLTSGGSQETQYF
TRBD2	few	TRBV12-3/TRBV12-4	TRBJ2-3	TGTGCCAGCCGCTATTTAGCGGGGGGGACAGATACGCAGTATTTT	CASRYLAGGTDTQYF
TRBD2	.	TRBV24-1	TRBJ2-1	TGTGCCACCAGTGATTCTAAACCGGGACTAGCCATAGACAATGAGCAGTTCTTC	CATSDSKPGLAIDNEQFF
.	.	TRBV6-5	TRBJ1-6	TGTGCCAGCAGTTCTATTAGTGGACGGAATAATTCACCCCTCCACTTT	CASSSISGRNNSPLHF
TRBD1	.	TRBV25-1	TRBJ2-2	TGTGCCAGCATGGGTGAGGGGGCCACCGGGGAGCTGTTTTTT	CASMGEGATGELFF
.	.	TRBV5-1	TRBJ2-3	TGCGCCAGCAGCAAGGAACCGGGTCTACGGGCGGATACGCAGTATTTT	CASSKEPGLRADTQYF
TRBD1	many	TRBV20-1	TRBJ1-6	TGCAGTGCTCCTACAGGGGACGGATGGTCACCCCTCCACTTT	CSAPTGDGWSPLHF
TRBD2	.	TRBV6-6	TRBJ2-5	TGTGCCAGCAGCCAAGGACTAGCGGGAGGGAAAGAGACCCAGTACTTC	CASSQGLAGGKETQYF
.	.	TRBV9	TRBJ2-2	TGTGCCAGCAGCGTCCTGGGCGGGGAGCTGTTTTTT	CASSVLGGELFF
TRBD1	few	TRBV4-1	TRBJ1-6	TGCGCCAGCAGCCCGGGACAGGGGAATTCACCCCTCCACTTT	CASSPGQGNSPLHF
TRBD2	.	TRBV20-1	TRBJ2-4	TGCAGTGCCTGGGCTAGCGGGAGTTCGGGGGCCAAAAACATTCAGTACTTC	CSAWASGSSGAKNIQYF
.	.	TRBV9	TRBJ2-5	TGTGCCAGCAGCTTGGGACCGGAAGAGACCCAGTACTTC	CASSLGPEETQYF
.	many	TRBV4-2	TRBJ2-1	TGTGCCAGCAGCCAAGATAATACGGGTGTCAATGAGCAGTTCTTC	CASSQDNTGVNEQFF
TRBD1	many	TRBV7-6	TRBJ2-7	TGTGCCAGCAGCCCGGCCGGGACAGGCTCCTACGAGCAGTACTTC	CASSPAGTGSYEQYF
.	few	TRBV5-4	TRBJ2-3	TGTGCCAGCAGCCCTAGGACAGGCACAGATACGCAGTATTTT	CASSPRTGTDTQYF
.	.	TRBV27	TRBJ1-1	TGTGCCAGCAGTTTATCAGTATGGGACCCAGGTCGGAACACTGAAGCTTTCTTT	CASSLSVWDPGRNTEAFF
.	few	TRBV4-2	TRBJ2-7	TGTGCCAGCAGCCAAGATCCCAGCTGGGGCGGCGAGCAGTACTTC	CASSQDPSWGGEQYF
.	.	TRBV5-1	TRBJ1-5	TGCGCCAGCAGCTTAGAGGGTGGGGCGGGTCAGCCCCAGCATTTT	CASSLEGGAGQPQHF
.	.	TRBV12-3/TRBV12-4	TRBJ2-2	TGTGCCAGCAGTCCCCAAGGAAACACCGGGGAGCTGTTTTTT	CASSPQGNTGELFF
.	.	TRBV6-6	TRBJ2-3	TGTGCCAGCTGCGGGAGCACAGATACGCAGTATTTT	CASCGSTDTQYF
TRBD2	few	TRBV7-2	TRBJ2-3	TGTGCCAGCAGCTCCGGTTTAGCGGGAGGGTACACAGATACGCAGTATTTT	CASSSGLAGGYTDTQYF
.	.	TRBV6-2/TRBV6-3	TRBJ2-3	TGTGCCACCAGAGCAGGGGGAGGTCCGGCGGATACGCAGTATTTT	CATRAGGGPADTQYF
TRBD1	.	TRBV12-3/TRBV12-4	TRBJ1-1	TGTGCCAGCAGTTTAGACGACAGGGGGCGAAATGAAGCTTTCTTT	CASSLDDRGRNEAFF
TRBD1	few	TRBV2	TRBJ2-1	TGTGCCAGCAGTACGGACATGGACAGGGGGGTCGATGAGCAGTTCTTC	CASSTDMDRGVDEQFF
TRBD1	many	TRBV3-1	TRBJ2-1	TGTGCCAGCAGCACGACAGGGGGCGAGAAGTTCTTC	CASSTTGGEKFF
TRBD1	.	TRBV9	TRBJ2-2	TGTGCCAGCAGCGTGGGACAGGTTAACACCGGGGAGCTGTTTTTT	CASSVGQVNTGELFF
.	.	TRBV27	TRBJ1-2	TGTGCCAGCAGTTCCCGTCTCTCACCGACGAAAGGGGATGATGGCTACACCTTC	CASSSRLSPTKGDDGYTF
.	.	TRBV7-6	TRBJ1-4	TGTGCCAGCAGCTTAGAAGGGGGTTTAGCTAATGAAAAACTGTTTTTT	CASSLEGGLANEKLFF
.	.	TRBV6-6	TRBJ2-1	TGTGCCAGCAGTTTCGGGGCCTACAATGAGCAGTTCTTC	CASSFGAYNEQFF
.	.	TRBV3-1	TRBJ1-6	TGTGCCAGCAGCCAAGCTGATAATTCACCCCTCCACTTT	CASSQADNSPLHF
.	few	TRBV28	TRBJ2-7	TGTGCCAGCACCCCGGCAGGGTCGTCCTACGAGCAGTACTTC	CASTPAGSSYEQYF
.	.	TRBV6-2/TRBV6-3	TRBJ2-2	TGTGCCAGCAGTTACTCTAGCGACACCGGGGAGCTGTTTTTT	CASSYSSDTGELFF
TRBD2	.	TRBV3-1	TRBJ2-5	TGTGCCAGCCGACAGACTAGCGGGGCGCAAGAGACCCAGTACTTC	CASRQTSGAQETQYF
.	.	TRBV30	TRBJ1-1	TGTGCCTGGACTTCGGGGTTGAACACTGAAGCTTTCTTT	CAWTSGLNTEAFF
.	many	TRBV7-6	TRBJ1-5	TGTGCCAGCAGCTTGGGACAAGGGGTAGGTCAGCCCCAGCATTTT	CASSLGQGVGQPQHF
TRBD2	.	TRBV7-2	TRBJ2-3	TGTGCCAGCAGCTTGACGGGAGGTGCAGATACGCAGTATTTT	CASSLTGGADTQYF
TRBD1	.	TRBV11-1	TRBJ2-1	TGTGCCAGCAGCTCGGACAGGGATTATGAGCAGTTCTTC	CASSSDRDYEQFF
.	many	TRBV5-1	TRBJ2-7	TGCGCCAGCAGCTCTGATACAGGCGTCGTTCGGTACTTC	CASSSDTGVVRYF
.	.	TRBV15	TRBJ1-3	TGTGCCACCAGCAGAGGGGTCGGCTCTGGAAACACCATATATTTT	CATSRGVGSGNTIYF
.	medium-sized	TRBV27	TRBJ2-3	TGTGCCAGCAGTTCGGTTAGTCTGGGCACAGATACGCAGTATTTT	CASSSVSLGTDTQYF
.	few	TRBV7-9	TRBJ1-1	TGTGCCAGCAGCTTAGTCGGGGCAGCTATGAACACTGAAGCTTTCTTT	CASSLVGAAMNTEAFF
.	.	TRBV12-3/TRBV12-4	TRBJ1-1	TGTGCCAGTCAGTTTTCTATGGGGGGGCTTAACACTGAAGCTTTCTTT	CASQFSMGGLNTEAFF
TRBD1	.	TRBV5-1	TRBJ2-5	TGCGCCAGCAGCTTTTGGGCGCGTGGACAGGGTAGTAAGACCCAGTACTTC	CASSFWARGQGSKTQYF
.	.	TRBV18	TRBJ2-5	TGTGCCAGCTCACCAGTTCCCGACCAAGAGACCCAGTACTTC	CASSPVPDQETQYF
.	.	TRBV11-2	TRBJ2-3	TGTGCCAGCAGCTCGGGAGTGTTGCAGTATTTT	CASSSGVLQYF
TRBD1	.	TRBV18	TRBJ1-2	TGTGCCAGCTCACCACGAGGGGACAGGGGAAGTGGCTACACCTTC	CASSPRGDRGSGYTF
.	few	TRBV5-1	TRBJ2-5	TGCGCCAGCCGATCGTTCCCGGGGGTAAAAGAGACCCAGTACTTC	CASRSFPGVKETQYF
.	few	TRBV7-9	TRBJ2-1	TGTGCCAGCAGCTCGGCAGGGACGACCTACAATGAGCAGTTCTTC	CASSSAGTTYNEQFF
.	.	TRBV10-3	TRBJ2-7	TGTGCCATCAGTGAAAAGTCCGAGCAGTACTTC	CAISEKSEQYF
.	.	TRBV6-2/TRBV6-3	TRBJ1-2	TGTGCCAGCAGACCGGGACGCGGGCCGCGCGCTTATGGCTACACCTTC	CASRPGRGPRAYGYTF